The 20 T cell receptor beta chains listed next were all sequenced from one sample in a study of OX40 agonist ivuxolimab in advanced cancers. Profiled with immunoSEQ multiplex PCR; TCRdb holds only in-frame clones, not every one. The table lists about 70,000 clones, approximately 86% of them singletons. Specimen: CD4+ or CD8+ T cells sorted from blood, collected in a trial of the OX40 agonist ivuxolimab. These receptors were collected from an adult with an advanced solid tumor such as melanoma, head and neck, liver or kidney cancer.

The V gene is TRBV28, the J gene TRBJ1-1, with D possibly being TRBD1 (6 bases). The V gene's germline CDR1 is MDHEN and CDR2 SYDVKM. The CDR3 covers 14 residues. Trimming took off 6 bases at V and 4 bases at J, with 15 bases between the two ends. This chain's CDR3 is CASSPDRLPTEAFF. The DNA of the CDR3 is TGTGCCAGCAGCCCCGACAGGCTCCCCACTGAAGCTTTCTTT.

V gene TRBV9 combines with J gene TRBJ2-3; no definite D call. Germline loops: CDR1 SGDLS, CDR2 YYNGEE. The CDR3 spans 16 residues. Trimming removed 1 base from V and 3 bases from J, with 15 bases in between. CDR3: CASSVKVGHKTDTQYF. As DNA, the CDR3 is TGTGCCAGCAGCGTAAAAGTCGGTCATAAAACAGATACGCAGTATTTT. The full variable domain, with the rest looked up from reference TRBV9 and TRBJ2-3, is DSGVTQTPKHLITATGQRVTLRCSPRSGDLSVYWYQQSLDQGLQFLIQYYNGEERAKGNILERFSAQQFPDLHSELNLSSLELGDSALYFCASSVKVGHKTDTQYFGPGTRLTVL.

The genes are TRBV13 and TRBJ2-3; D uncertain. V was clipped by 0 bases and J by 4 bases, with 11 bases between them. In germline, CDR1 is PRHDT, CDR2 FYEKMQ (reference sequence). This CDR3 spans 15 amino acids. CDR3 residues: CASSLGVSVADTQYF. The DNA for the CDR3 is TGTGCCAGCAGCTTAGGGGTGTCGGTTGCAGATACGCAGTATTTT.

The chain combines TRBV5-1 with TRBJ2-7, with TRBD2 as a possible D gene (5 bases). The CDR3 covers 14 residues. From germline, CDR1 is SGHRS and CDR2 YFSETQ. Trimming removed 2 bases from V and 0 bases from J, with 9 bases in between. CDR3 region: CASSFGIISYEQYF. CDR3 nucleotide sequence: TGCGCCAGCAGCTTCGGGATTATCTCCTACGAGCAGTACTTC.

The gene calls are TRBV5-6 and TRBJ2-3; D is unresolved. The CDR3 consists of 15 residues. Looked up from germline, CDR1 is SGHDT and CDR2 is YYEEEE. Deletions cut 4 bases from V and 2 bases from J, with 14 bases between. The CDR3 region is CASSPRVLSTDTQYF. The CDR3 DNA reads TGTGCCAGCAGCCCGCGCGTACTTTCCACAGATACGCAGTATTTT. Based on the CDR3 plus reference TRBV5-6 and TRBJ2-3, the full variable domain is DAGVTQSPTHLIKTRGQQVTLRCSPKSGHDTVSWYQQALGQGPQFIFQYYEEEERQRGNFPDRFSGHQFPNYSSELNVNALLLGDSALYLCASSPRVLSTDTQYFGPGTRLTVL.

The gene calls are TRBV30 and TRBJ1-4, with 7 bases lining up with TRBD1. CDR1 is GTSNPN and CDR2 is SVGIG in the germline V gene (reference sequence). V lost 3 bases, J lost 7 bases, and 11 bases stayed unmatched. This CDR3 is 15 amino acids long. The CDR3 loop is CAWRDRQGDGEKLFF. Here the CDR3 DNA reads TGTGCCTGGAGAGATAGGCAGGGGGACGGTGAAAAACTGTTTTTT.

The CDR3 loop reads CASKREGRGSDTQYF. The DNA for the CDR3 is TGTGCCAGTAAGCGGGAGGGCCGAGGCTCAGATACGCAGTATTTT. This sequence joins TRBV6-5 and TRBJ2-3; 10 nucleotides line up with TRBD2. The CDR3 is made up of 15 amino acids. V was clipped by 9 bases and J by 4 bases; unmatched bases: 10. The germline V gene has CDR1 MNHEY and CDR2 SVGAGI.

The chain recombines TRBV27 with TRBJ2-4; D perhaps matches TRBD2 (6 bases). The CDR3 has 13 residues. The V end was cut by 4 bases, the J end by 3 bases, with 7 bases between. The germline CDR1 and CDR2 sequences are MNHEY and SMNVEV (reference sequence). The CDR3 DNA sequence: TGTGCCAGCAGTTCCGGGGGCAAAAACATTCAGTACTTC. Translated, it gives CASSSGGKNIQYF.

The chain links TRBV7-2 to TRBJ2-3, with D hard to call. V was pared by 2 bases and J by 4 bases, with 4 bases between. Germline V gene sequence: CDR1 SGHTA, CDR2 FQGNSA. The CDR3 spans 12 residues. The CDR3 nucleotides are TGTGCCAGCAGCTTAATGGCAGATACGCAGTATTTT. Residues: CASSLMADTQYF.

The chain carries TRBV9 and TRBJ2-3; 8 bases map to TRBD1. The CDR3 is made up of 14 amino acids. CDR1 and CDR2 from the germline V gene are SGDLS and YYNGEE. After removal of 4 bases from V and 4 bases from J, the junction contained 5 bases not matched to a gene. DNA of the CDR3: TGTGCCAGCAGCCCATGGACAGGGTCAGATACGCAGTATTTT. This encodes CASSPWTGSDTQYF. The full variable domain, in which reference TRBV9 and TRBJ2-3 provide the parts outside the CDR3, is DSGVTQTPKHLITATGQRVTLRCSPRSGDLSVYWYQQSLDQGLQFLIQYYNGEERAKGNILERFSAQQFPDLHSELNLSSLELGDSALYFCASSPWTGSDTQYFGPGTRLTVL.

The rearrangement uses TRBV30 and TRBJ1-2, with 8 bases fitting TRBD1. CDR1 and CDR2 from the germline V gene are GTSNPN and SVGIG (reference sequence). The CDR3 spans 14 residues. J was trimmed by 5 bases and V by 1 base; bases with no gene match: 6. The CDR3, as DNA: TGTGCCTGGAGTGCCGACAGGGGTGTTTATGGCTACACCTTC. Residues: CAWSADRGVYGYTF. The full variable domain, with the rest looked up from reference TRBV30 and TRBJ1-2, is SQTIHQWPATLVQPVGSPLSLECTVEGTSNPNLYWYRQAAGRGLQLLFYSVGIGQISSEVPQNLSASRPQDRQFILSSKKLLLSDSGFYLCAWSADRGVYGYTFGSGTRLTVV.

This clone was counted once. This chain connects TRBV15 to TRBJ2-6, with 7 positions matching TRBD1. J gave up 2 bases and V 0 bases, and 7 bases lay outside the gene matches. The germline gives CDR1 LNHNV, CDR2 YYDKDF (reference sequence). There are 18 residues in the CDR3. The CDR3 region has the DNA TGTGCCACCAGCAGAGATGCGACAGGGCTTCCTGGGGCCAACGTCCTGACTTTC. This encodes CATSRDATGLPGANVLTF.

This chain links TRBV19 with TRBJ2-1; 11 nucleotides line up with TRBD1. V lost 6 bases and J lost 11; bases outside the gene matches: 6. This CDR3 is built from 13 residues. The germline V gene has CDR1 LNHDA and CDR2 SQIVND (reference sequence). CDR3 DNA sequence: TGTGCCAGTAGGAGGACAGGGGGCGGGAAGCAGTTCTTC. As protein: CASRRTGGGKQFF. Complete variable domain (other parts from reference TRBV19 and TRBJ2-1): DGGITQSPKYLFRKEGQNVTLSCEQNLNHDAMYWYRQDPGQGLRLIYYSQIVNDFQKGDIAEGYSVSREKKESFPLTVTSAQKNPTAFYLCASRRTGGGKQFFGPGTRLTVL.

This chain's CDR3 is CASSPQSYEQYF. DNA for the CDR3: TGTGCCAGCTCACCACAGAGTTACGAGCAGTACTTC. The chain links TRBV18 to TRBJ2-7; D gene uncertain. V was clipped by 1 base and J by 4 bases, with 5 bases between them. This CDR3 contains 12 residues. Germline CDR1 KGHSH, CDR2 LQKENI.

This rearrangement joins TRBV2 to TRBJ1-5; possible D gene TRBD1, 6 bases. CDR3 length: 15 amino acids. The V gene lost 8 bases and the J gene lost 0 bases, with 14 bases spanning the gap. The germline CDR1 and CDR2 sequences are SNHLY and FYNNEI. CDR3 sequence (DNA): TGTGCCAGCTCCCGGGACACCTTTAGCAATCAGCCCCAGCATTTT. It yields the protein CASSRDTFSNQPQHF.

This chain uses TRBV30 with TRBJ1-2, with a tentative D call TRBD1 (5 bases). The CDR3 extends over 15 amino acids. V dropped 0 bases and J dropped 3 bases, with 14 bases sitting between them. Germline V CDR1 and CDR2: GTSNPN, SVGIG (reference sequence). The CDR3 loop reads CAWSVGHRNDYGYTF. The CDR3 DNA reads TGTGCCTGGAGTGTCGGACACCGGAACGACTATGGCTACACCTTC.

The chain's CDR3 is CASSRDRNIQYF. The CDR3, as DNA: TGTGCCAGCAGCAGAGACAGGAACATTCAGTACTTC. V and J are TRBV6-5 and TRBJ2-4; TRBD1 might be the D (6 bases). The germline CDR1 and CDR2 sequences are MNHEY and SVGAGI. V shed 6 bases and J shed 7 bases, with 10 bases lying between them. The CDR3 totals 12 residues.

The chain has TRBV19 and TRBJ2-3; 10 nucleotides align to TRBD1. The junction had 3 bases not matched to a gene; V was cut back by 1 base and J by 5 bases. Germline assignment: CDR1 LNHDA and CDR2 SQIVND (reference sequence). The CDR3 covers 15 residues. The CDR3 bases are TGTGCCAGTAGTATAGGACAGGGGGCCGGAGATACGCAGTATTTT. Its translation: CASSIGQGAGDTQYF.

This chain connects TRBV7-9 to TRBJ2-5, with 8 bases aligning to TRBD2. Looked up from germline, CDR1 is SEHNR and CDR2 is FQNEAQ (reference sequence). V was clipped by 5 bases and J by 5 bases; unmatched bases: 7. This CDR3 spans 14 amino acids. The CDR3 DNA is TGTGCCAGCAGCACCCACGGACTAGCTGAGACCCAGTACTTC. Translation: CASSTHGLAETQYF.

The V call is TRBV28, the J call TRBJ2-5; TRBD1 aligns across 8 bases. The CDR3 runs to 15 residues. Germline V gene lookup returns CDR1 MDHEN and CDR2 SYDVKM. Trimming took 5 bases from V and 0 from J; bases not matched to a gene: 5. Here the CDR3 reads CASSPGGLYQETQYF. The CDR3 nucleotides read TGTGCCAGCAGTCCAGGGGGCCTGTACCAAGAGACCCAGTACTTC.